A single sample gave rise to the 8 T cell receptor beta chains below, sequenced in a study of cytomegalovirus exposure and HLA in healthy donors. Amplification used 60 Vbeta primers and 13 Jbeta primers. Data came from immunoSEQ multiplex PCR; TCRdb stores just in-frame clones and leaves some out. The data hold 150,000 or so clones, with around three quarters observed a single time. The material sequenced was PBMCs. The receptors were gathered from a man between 40 and 49 years old in good health and CMV-seronegative.

The rearrangement uses TRBV9 and TRBJ2-3; D not certain. The germline CDR1 and CDR2 sequences are SGDLS and YYNGEE. The CDR3 loop spans 12 amino acids. Deletions cut 3 bases from V and 3 bases from J, with 5 bases between. This chain's CDR3 is CASSGNTDTQYF. CDR3 coding DNA: TGTGCCAGCAGCGGTAATACAGATACGCAGTATTTT.

V usage is TRBV28 and J usage is TRBJ2-7, with 7 bases aligning to TRBD1. The germline gives CDR1 MDHEN, CDR2 SYDVKM. The CDR3 covers 16 residues. With V trimmed by 4 bases and J by 1 base, 10 bases remained unmatched. The CDR3 bases are TGTGCCAGCAGTTCGATCCGGGACAGTCCATCCTACGAGCAGTACTTC. It codes for CASSSIRDSPSYEQYF. The variable domain in full, completed from reference TRBV28 and TRBJ2-7, reads DVKVTQSSRYLVKRTGEKVFLECVQDMDHENMFWYRQDPGLGLRLIYFSYDVKMKEKGDIPEGYSVSREKKERFSLILESASTNQTSMYLCASSSIRDSPSYEQYFGPGTRLTVT.

The gene calls are TRBV2 and TRBJ1-5, with 10 bases aligning to TRBD1. CDR3 length: 13 amino acids. Germline lookup yields CDR1 SNHLY and CDR2 FYNNEI. J gave up 7 bases and V 5 bases, and 2 bases lay outside the gene matches. The CDR3 nucleotides read TGTGCCAGCAGTAGACAGGGGGCACAGCCCCAGCATTTT. Translated, it gives CASSRQGAQPQHF.

This rearrangement joins TRBV27 to TRBJ2-1, with 7 bases matching TRBD1. V shed 4 bases and J 1 base; nucleotides not matched to a gene: 10. CDR1 and CDR2 from the germline V gene are MNHEY and SMNVEV (reference sequence). The CDR3 is 17 residues long. CDR3 nucleotides: TGTGCCAGCAGTTCGACAGGGCGGGCTTGGTCCTACAATGAGCAGTTCTTC. Its translation: CASSSTGRAWSYNEQFF.

This chain uses TRBV11-2 with TRBJ1-1, with 9 bases aligning to TRBD1. The CDR3 has 17 residues. V dropped 7 bases and J dropped 5; count of bases not matched to a gene: 17. The germline V gene encodes CDR1 SGHAT and CDR2 FQNNGV. The CDR3 protein is CASTQYRGQGMATEAFF. DNA for the CDR3: TGTGCCAGCACTCAGTACCGTGGACAGGGGATGGCGACTGAAGCTTTCTTT. Supplemented by reference TRBV11-2 and TRBJ1-1, the full variable domain reads EAGVAQSPRYKIIEKRQSVAFWCNPISGHATLYWYQQILGQGPKLLIQFQNNGVVDDSQLPKDRFSAERLKGVDSTLKIQPAKLEDSAVYLCASTQYRGQGMATEAFFGQGTRLTVV.

The rearrangement joins TRBV7-9 to TRBJ2-5; 12 bases map to TRBD2. Losses at the gene ends were 5 bases for V and 4 bases for J; bases not matched to a gene: 5. This CDR3 contains 15 residues. The germline V gene encodes CDR1 SEHNR and CDR2 FQNEAQ (reference sequence). The chain's CDR3 is CASSPTGLAGETQYF. DNA of the CDR3: TGTGCCAGCAGCCCGACGGGACTAGCGGGAGAGACCCAGTACTTC. The variable domain in full, with the rest retrieved from reference TRBV7-9 and TRBJ2-5, is DTGVSQNPRHKITKRGQNVTFRCDPISEHNRLYWYRQTLGQGPEFLTYFQNEAQLEKSRLLSDRFSAERPKGSFSTLEIQRTEQGDSAMYLCASSPTGLAGETQYFGPGTRLLVL.

V and J are TRBV5-1 and TRBJ2-3; no clear D gene. V lost 0 bases to trimming and J lost 0 bases, with 11 bases between them. Germline CDR1 reads SGHRS; CDR2 reads YFSETQ. CDR3 length equals 16 residues. CDR3 residues: CASSLGTESSTDTQYF. For the CDR3, the DNA is TGCGCCAGCAGCTTGGGAACGGAGTCTAGCACAGATACGCAGTATTTT.

This clone was observed a single time. The V gene is TRBV11-3, the J gene TRBJ2-3, with D possibly TRBD2 on 6 matching bases. The CDR3 loop spans 16 amino acids. The germline CDR1 and CDR2 sequences are SGHNT and YENEEA. V gave up 5 bases and J gave up 0 bases, with 15 bases separating them. The CDR3 here is CASSTRRAASTDTQYF. CDR3 sequence (DNA): TGTGCCAGCAGCACCCGGAGGGCCGCTAGCACAGATACGCAGTATTTT.